This T cell receptor beta chain was sequenced for a study of blood T cell repertoires in COVID-19. This clone was seen once. This table comes from immunoSEQ multiplex PCR, and its TCRdb copy is limited to in-frame clones, with some not included. The sample includes around 160,000 clones, approximately 83% seen only once; the top ten take 10% to 15%. This CDR3 has 11 residues. Germline V gene lookup returns CDR1 SGHDT and CDR2 YYEEEE. V dropped 0 bases and J dropped 6 bases, with 4 bases sitting between them. Sequenced: PBMCs or T cells enriched from blood (not recorded which). This clonotype was obtained from a woman aged 60-70 years who had recovered from COVID-19. J is TRBJ2-7 and V is TRBV5-6, with D hard to call. CDR3 nucleotides: TGTGCCAGCAGCTTGGCCCGCGAGCAGTACTTC. This codes for CASSLAREQYF.